This passage covers 4 T cell receptor beta chains from one sample sequenced in a study of T cell responses to AZD1222 COVID-19 vaccine. The repertoire was sequenced with immunoSEQ multiplex PCR; TCRdb's copy has only in-frame clones and lacks some. Of around 120,000 clones listed, around 94% were seen once; the top ten hold 2% to 2.5%. Sample: peripheral blood, taken on day 0 of AZD1222 vaccination. The receptors stem from an adult in good health.

This clone was detected only once. The chain employs TRBV19 and TRBJ2-3; possible D gene TRBD2, 6 bases. The length of the CDR3 is 16 residues. CDR1 is LNHDA, CDR2 SQIVND, per germline (reference sequence). The V and J ends lost 0 bases and 1 base respectively, with 11 bases between them. CDR3: CASSIESGYGTDTQYF. CDR3 in DNA: TGTGCCAGTAGTATAGAGAGCGGGTACGGCACAGATACGCAGTATTTT.

CDR3: CASSFSGTGELFF. CDR3 nucleotide sequence: TGTGCCAGCAGTTTTTCGGGCACCGGGGAGCTGTTTTTT. The chain has TRBV27 and TRBJ2-2; D unresolved. Germline V gives CDR1 MNHEY, CDR2 SMNVEV (reference sequence). The CDR3 covers 13 residues. Trimming left V 3 bases short and J 4 bases short, with 6 bases between.

This chain connects TRBV13 to TRBJ1-3; D remains ambiguous. V gave up 4 bases and J gave up 11 bases, with 15 bases separating them. Germline loops: CDR1 PRHDT, CDR2 FYEKMQ (reference sequence). The CDR3 runs to 13 residues. CDR3 sequence: CASSSTQAAAIYF. CDR3 DNA: TGTGCCAGCAGCTCCACCCAGGCCGCTGCCATATATTTT.

This rearrangement joins TRBV5-6 to TRBJ1-5; 10 bases align to TRBD1. Trimming cost V 4 bases and J 5 bases; bases outside gene matches: 6. Looked up from germline, CDR1 is SGHDT and CDR2 is YYEEEE. The CDR3 contains 15 residues. The chain's CDR3 is CASSLGQGDHQPQHF. The CDR3 coding sequence is TGTGCCAGCAGCCTCGGACAGGGGGACCATCAGCCCCAGCATTTT.